Following are 27 T cell receptor beta chains from one sample sequenced in a study of T cells in Graves' hyperthyroidism and ophthalmopathy. Amplification of TCR beta CDR3 regions was performed using RNA transcripts as template. Primed by the HTBI set, a first-round RT-PCR was run on the TCR CDR3. TCRdb re-derived calls from the multiplex PCR reads in MiXCR, one entry per CDR3 protein. The table lists under 350,000 distinct CDR3 sequences, less than 30% of them singletons, with 25% to 30% in the top ten. The sample comprised blood. The receptors stem from a man aged 35-49 years with Graves' hyperthyroidism that later progressed to Graves' ophthalmopathy.

This clonotype has only a few counts. The genes are TRBV11-3 and TRBJ2-5; D gene uncertain. Germline CDR1 reads SGHNT; CDR2 reads YENEEA. V was pared by 4 bases and J by 0 bases, with 9 bases between. This CDR3 has 14 amino acids. The CDR3 DNA reads as TGTGCCAGCAGCTCTACCGGGTACCAAGAGACCCAGTACTTC. Protein product: CASSSTGYQETQYF.

In this sample, this clonotype turned up many times. The V and J genes are TRBV19 and TRBJ2-5; perhaps TRBD2 as D (5 bases). The CDR3 has 14 amino acids. V lost 6 bases, J lost 1 base, and 12 bases lay in between. CDR1 is LNHDA and CDR2 is SQIVND in the germline V gene (reference sequence). CDR3 DNA: TGTGCCAGTAGGCGAGGAAGCGGCCAAGAGACCCAGTACTTC. This sequence encodes CASRRGSGQETQYF.

The sample holds many counts of this clonotype. The chain couples TRBV12-3 or TRBV12-4 to TRBJ2-2; D might be TRBD2 (5 bases). V gave up 8 bases and J gave up 3 bases, with 16 bases separating them. The CDR3 is 15 residues long. Here the CDR3 reads CASGNVDSHTGELFF. CDR3 bases: TGTGCCAGCGGGAATGTGGACTCACACACCGGGGAGCTGTTTTTT.

In its sample, this clonotype was seen many times. J is TRBJ1-5 and V is TRBV19, with D possibly being TRBD1 (5 bases). The CDR3 extends over 17 amino acids. The germline CDR1 and CDR2 sequences are LNHDA and SQIVND (reference sequence). Trimming cost V 5 bases and J 0 bases, with 17 bases left between them. CDR3 region: CASSGTQRGDSNQPQHF. In DNA, the CDR3 is TGTGCCAGTAGTGGAACCCAGAGGGGAGATAGCAATCAGCCCCAGCATTTT.

The rearrangement joins TRBV28 to TRBJ1-1; D ambiguous. CDR1 is MDHEN and CDR2 is SYDVKM in the germline V gene. Trimming took off 2 bases at V and 4 bases at J, with 11 bases between the two ends. The CDR3 length is 14 residues. CDR3 in amino acids: CASSLQVVVTEAFF. The CDR3 DNA reads as TGTGCCAGCAGTTTACAGGTTGTGGTCACTGAAGCTTTCTTT.

The rearrangement uses TRBV20-1 and TRBJ2-7; 7 nucleotides match TRBD2. Germline lookup yields CDR1 DFQATT and CDR2 SNEGSKA (reference sequence). This CDR3 has 15 residues. With 1 base clipped from V and 5 bases from J, the junction kept 11 bases outside the gene matches. The CDR3 is CSARGTLAKSHEQYF. The CDR3, as DNA: TGCAGTGCTAGAGGCACACTAGCGAAGTCCCACGAGCAGTACTTC.

This sequence joins TRBV7-8 and TRBJ2-7, with D perhaps assigned TRBD1 or TRBD2 (5 bases each). The CDR3 totals 15 residues. Trimming removed 1 base from V and 0 bases from J, with 10 bases in between. The V gene's germline CDR1 is SGHVS and CDR2 FQNEAQ. The chain's CDR3 is CASSLGERGSYEQYF. In DNA form, the CDR3 reads TGTGCCAGCAGCTTAGGGGAGAGGGGCTCCTACGAGCAGTACTTC. The entire variable domain, with the rest obtained from reference TRBV7-8 and TRBJ2-7, is as follows: GAGVSQSPRYKVAKRGQDVALRCDPISGHVSLFWYQQALGQGPEFLTYFQNEAQLDKSGLPSDRFFAERPEGSVSTLKIQRTQQEDSAVYLCASSLGERGSYEQYFGPGTRLTVT.

This clonotype was seen repeatedly, ten times or more. The rearrangement links TRBV9 to TRBJ2-7; 8 bases agree with TRBD1. The germline V gene encodes CDR1 SGDLS and CDR2 YYNGEE. The V gene end was trimmed by 2 bases and the J gene end by 3 bases; junction bases not matched to a gene: 7. The CDR3 covers 15 residues. CDR3 DNA sequence: TGTGCCAGCAGCGTGCTGACAGGGGAGGACTACGAGCAGTACTTC. Translation gives CASSVLTGEDYEQYF.

This clonotype was counted at least ten times. The chain uses TRBV3-1 and TRBJ1-1; D perhaps matches TRBD1 (5 bases). V dropped 0 bases and J dropped 3 bases, with 17 bases sitting between them. This CDR3 comprises 17 residues. CDR1 is LGHDT and CDR2 is YNNKEL in the germline V gene (reference sequence). CDR3 in amino acids: CASSQDVAQGWDTEAFF. The CDR3 DNA reads TGTGCCAGCAGCCAAGATGTAGCTCAGGGATGGGACACTGAAGCTTTCTTT. The whole variable domain, filled in from reference TRBV3-1 and TRBJ1-1, reads DTAVSQTPKYLVTQMGNDKSIKCEQNLGHDTMYWYKQDSKKFLKIMFSYNNKELIINETVPNRFSPKSPDKAHLNLHINSLELGDSAVYFCASSQDVAQGWDTEAFFGQGTRLTVV.

V is TRBV10-3 and J is TRBJ2-5; D is ambiguous. Germline V gene data show CDR1 as ENHRY and CDR2 as SYGVKD. The CDR3 sequence is 14 residues long. With 2 bases removed from V and 7 bases from J, the gap between germline ends came to 14 bases. The CDR3 loop reads CAISERAPTGTQYF. For the CDR3, the DNA is TGTGCCATCAGTGAGCGGGCACCTACGGGGACCCAGTACTTC.

This clonotype was recorded at least ten times. The chain joins TRBV5-1 to TRBJ2-7; 7 bases line up with TRBD1. V shed 5 bases, J shed 5 bases, and the junction held 7 bases outside the gene matches. CDR3 length equals 13 residues. Per germline, CDR1 SGHRS and CDR2 YFSETQ. CDR3 protein: CASRQNQGDEQYF. In DNA form, the CDR3 reads TGCGCCAGCAGGCAAAACCAGGGGGACGAGCAGTACTTC.

The chain has TRBV7-6 and TRBJ2-5, with D possibly being TRBD1 or TRBD2 (5 bases each). V was shortened by 7 bases and J by 5 bases, with 17 bases between the two germline ends. Germline assignment: CDR1 SGHVS and CDR2 FNYEAQ. The CDR3 runs to 14 residues. In nucleotides, the CDR3 is TGTGCCAGCACCGGGACCCCGGGGATGGAGACCCAGTACTTC. It yields the protein CASTGTPGMETQYF.

The chain links TRBV3-1 to TRBJ2-2, with 8 bases aligning to TRBD1. Germline V gene sequence: CDR1 LGHDT, CDR2 YNNKEL (reference sequence). J gave up 6 bases and V 1 base, and 13 bases lay outside the gene matches. The length of the CDR3 is 18 residues. CDR3 nucleotides: TGTGCCAGCAGCCAAGGGACAGGGATGACCTCAAGGGCCGGGGAGCTGTTTTTT. Translating it yields CASSQGTGMTSRAGELFF. The full variable domain, rest sourced from reference TRBV3-1 and TRBJ2-2, is DTAVSQTPKYLVTQMGNDKSIKCEQNLGHDTMYWYKQDSKKFLKIMFSYNNKELIINETVPNRFSPKSPDKAHLNLHINSLELGDSAVYFCASSQGTGMTSRAGELFFGEGSRLTVL.

This chain joins TRBV6-5 and TRBJ1-2, with D unclear. CDR3 length equals 16 residues. V lost 0 bases to trimming and J lost 2 bases, with 13 bases between them. Germline V gene lookup returns CDR1 MNHEY and CDR2 SVGAGI. CDR3 DNA sequence: TGTGCCAGCAGTTACTCGATCGGGGAACAGAACTATGGCTACACCTTC. It yields the protein CASSYSIGEQNYGYTF.

This clonotype was seen at least ten times. This chain uses TRBV27 with TRBJ1-3; D not resolved. Germline CDR1 reads MNHEY; CDR2 reads SMNVEV (reference sequence). The CDR3 length is 15 residues. V lost 1 base to trimming and J lost 0 bases, with 7 bases between them. CDR3 protein: CASSLYPLSGNTIYF. DNA of the CDR3: TGTGCCAGCAGTTTATATCCCCTCTCTGGAAACACCATATATTTT.

The chain combines TRBV7-9 with TRBJ1-1, with unresolved D. Germline CDR1 and CDR2: SEHNR and FQNEAQ (reference sequence). The CDR3 contains 14 residues. The V gene lost 7 bases and the J gene lost 5 bases, with 17 bases spanning the gap. The CDR3 DNA sequence: TGTGCCAGCACCTCAACGTTGGATGTAACTGAAGCTTTCTTT. It yields the protein CASTSTLDVTEAFF.

There are many counts of this clonotype. The chain carries TRBV9 and TRBJ2-7, with TRBD2 identical over 11 bases. V lost 0 bases to trimming and J lost 7 bases; unmatched junction nucleotides: 3. Looked up from germline, CDR1 is SGDLS and CDR2 is YYNGEE. This CDR3 has 14 amino acids. The CDR3 region is CASSVDASGREQYF. CDR3 nucleotide sequence: TGTGCCAGCAGCGTAGATGCTAGCGGGAGGGAGCAGTACTTC.

The table lists this clonotype with many counts. The chain employs TRBV19 and TRBJ1-2; a weak D match, TRBD1 (6 bases). V lost 6 bases to trimming and J lost 2 bases, with 10 bases between them. Per the germline V gene, CDR1 is LNHDA and CDR2 is SQIVND (reference sequence). The CDR3 extends over 13 amino acids. DNA for the CDR3: TGTGCCAGTAGAGGACAGACCAACTATGGCTACACCTTC. It encodes CASRGQTNYGYTF.

The chain employs TRBV6-5 and TRBJ2-2; tentative D call: TRBD2 (5 bases). The V end was cut by 5 bases, the J end by 7 bases, with 23 bases between. From germline, CDR1 is MNHEY and CDR2 SVGAGI. The CDR3 runs to 17 residues. CDR3 sequence (DNA): TGTGCCAGCAGTCTCTCCAGAACCACTTTAGCGAACGGGGAGCTGTTTTTT. It is translated as CASSLSRTTLANGELFF.

This clonotype was detected ten times or more. The rearrangement links TRBV2 to TRBJ1-2; no clear D gene. The CDR3 is made up of 13 amino acids. V was clipped by 7 bases and J by 3 bases, with 12 bases between them. Per the germline V gene, CDR1 is SNHLY and CDR2 is FYNNEI. CDR3 loop: CASTPLRDYGYTF. The CDR3 DNA sequence: TGTGCCAGCACCCCCCTAAGAGACTATGGCTACACCTTC.

This clonotype was recorded at least ten times. The chain has TRBV28 and TRBJ2-5, with 8 bases lining up with TRBD1. The CDR3 loop spans 15 amino acids. From germline, CDR1 is MDHEN and CDR2 SYDVKM. J was trimmed by 5 bases and V by 2 bases; bases with no gene match: 7. CDR3 sequence reads: CASSLRTGGGETQYF. DNA for the CDR3: TGTGCCAGCAGTTTAAGAACAGGGGGTGGGGAGACCCAGTACTTC.

At least ten counts were recorded for this clonotype. The chain has TRBV5-1 and TRBJ1-5; unclear D gene. Per germline, CDR1 SGHRS and CDR2 YFSETQ. Trimming took 4 bases from V and 3 from J, leaving 23 bases between them. The CDR3 totals 18 residues. The CDR3 DNA is TGCGCCAGCAGCCCGACCTCAAGACGACGGGAACTCAATCAGCCCCAGCATTTT. Protein sequence: CASSPTSRRRELNQPQHF.

The V gene is TRBV6-1, the J gene TRBJ2-4; no clear D gene. The V end was cut by 9 bases, the J end by 1 base, with 4 bases between. The germline gives CDR1 MNHNS, CDR2 SASEGT. The CDR3 spans 11 residues. CDR3 region: CASTAKNIQYF. The CDR3 DNA reads TGTGCCAGTACGGCCAAAAACATTCAGTACTTC.

This clonotype was observed a few times. V usage is TRBV18 and J usage is TRBJ2-2; D is unclear. CDR3 length: 15 amino acids. V was cut by 2 bases and J by 0 bases, with 7 bases left in between. In germline, CDR1 is KGHSH, CDR2 LQKENI. The CDR3 bases are TGTGCCAGCTCACCAACCCAGGCGAACACCGGGGAGCTGTTTTTT. This gives the protein CASSPTQANTGELFF.

This clonotype was picked up many times. The gene calls are TRBV29-1 and TRBJ2-7; D possibly matches TRBD1 or TRBD2 (6 bases each). V gave up 4 bases and J gave up 5 bases, with 18 bases separating them. Germline CDR1 SQVTM, CDR2 ANQGSEA. The length of the CDR3 is 14 residues. The CDR3 reads CSVARGAEYHEQYF. CDR3 coding DNA: TGCAGCGTTGCAAGGGGGGCCGAATACCACGAGCAGTACTTC.

The CDR3 loop reads CASRPSGTSSEQYF. CDR3 DNA sequence: TGTGCCAGCAGACCCTCCGGGACTAGTTCCGAGCAGTACTTC. V gene TRBV11-2 combines with J gene TRBJ2-7; 8 bases align to TRBD2. This CDR3 is 14 amino acids long. Germline-derived CDR1 and CDR2 are SGHAT and FQNNGV. The trim removed 6 bases at V and 6 bases at J, leaving 10 bases unmatched.

In this sample, this clonotype turned up many times. The V call is TRBV5-1, the J call TRBJ2-7; 12 bases align to TRBD2. CDR3 size: 14 residues. V lost 6 bases to trimming and J lost 6 bases; unmatched junction nucleotides: 7. The germline CDR1 and CDR2 sequences are SGHRS and YFSETQ. CDR3 residues: CASTTLAGGFEQYF. The CDR3 DNA sequence: TGCGCCAGCACCACACTAGCGGGAGGATTCGAGCAGTACTTC.